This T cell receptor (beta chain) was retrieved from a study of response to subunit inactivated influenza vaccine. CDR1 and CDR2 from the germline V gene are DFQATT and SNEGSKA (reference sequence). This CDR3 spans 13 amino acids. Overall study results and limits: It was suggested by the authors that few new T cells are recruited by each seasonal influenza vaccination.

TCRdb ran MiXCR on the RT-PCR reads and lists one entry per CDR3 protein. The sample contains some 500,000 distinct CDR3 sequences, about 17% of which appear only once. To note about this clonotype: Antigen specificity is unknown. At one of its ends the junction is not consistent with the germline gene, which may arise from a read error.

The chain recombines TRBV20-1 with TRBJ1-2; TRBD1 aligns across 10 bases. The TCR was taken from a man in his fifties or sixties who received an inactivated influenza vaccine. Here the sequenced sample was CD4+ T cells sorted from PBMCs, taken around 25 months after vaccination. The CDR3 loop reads CSARDRGEMDIPF. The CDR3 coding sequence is TGCAGTGCCCGGGACAGGGGCGAGATGGATATCCCCTTC.